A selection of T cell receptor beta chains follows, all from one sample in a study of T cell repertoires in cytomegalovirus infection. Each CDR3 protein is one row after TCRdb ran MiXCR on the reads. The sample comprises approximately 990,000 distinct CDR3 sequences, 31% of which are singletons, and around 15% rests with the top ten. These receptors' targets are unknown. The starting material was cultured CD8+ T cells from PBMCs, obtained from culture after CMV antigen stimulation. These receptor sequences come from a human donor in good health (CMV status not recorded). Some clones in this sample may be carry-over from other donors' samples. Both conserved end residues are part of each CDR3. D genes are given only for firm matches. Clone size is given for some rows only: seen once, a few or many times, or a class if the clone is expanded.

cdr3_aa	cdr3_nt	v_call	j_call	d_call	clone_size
CASSFSTGLLDTIYF	TGTGCCAGCAGCTTCTCCACGGGCCTTTTGGACACCATATATTTT	TRBV7-9	TRBJ1-3	-	few
CSASPESTDTQYF	TGCAGTGCCAGCCCGGAAAGCACAGATACGCAGTATTTT	TRBV20-1	TRBJ2-3	-	-
CASSSHRTNEKLFF	TGTGCCAGCAGCTCACACAGGACTAATGAAAAACTGTTTTTT	TRBV7-9	TRBJ1-4	-	-
CVSSAQTGGRYGYTF	TGTGTCAGTAGTGCCCAGACAGGGGGGCGCTATGGCTACACCTTC	TRBV19	TRBJ1-2	TRBD1	-
CASSFDDYLPHEADTQYF	TGTGCCAGCAGTTTCGATGACTACCTACCCCATGAGGCAGATACGCAGTATTTT	TRBV12-3/TRBV12-4	TRBJ2-3	-	-
CASSLKPPVAQYPYNEQFF	TGTGCCAGCAGCTTAAAGCCCCCGGTGGCACAATATCCCTACAATGAGCAGTTCTTC	TRBV11-2	TRBJ2-1	-	many
CASGYPGPNTEAFF	TGTGCCAGCGGTTACCCTGGACCGAACACTGAAGCTTTCTTT	TRBV27	TRBJ1-1	-	-
CASSYGEGSEKLFF	TGTGCCAGCAGTTACGGGGAGGGGAGTGAAAAACTGTTTTTT	TRBV6-5	TRBJ1-4	-	-
CASKPHQGATQETQYF	TGTGCCAGCAAACCCCACCAGGGGGCAACCCAAGAGACCCAGTACTTC	TRBV28	TRBJ2-5	TRBD1	few
CATSDFGGPSNTGELFF	TGTGCCACCAGTGATTTCGGCGGACCTTCGAACACCGGGGAGCTGTTTTTT	TRBV24-1	TRBJ2-2	-	-
CASSSGTSGSAGELFF	TGCGCCAGCAGCTCCGGGACTAGCGGGAGCGCCGGGGAGCTGTTTTTT	TRBV5-1	TRBJ2-2	TRBD2	-
CASSPFSTDTQYF	TGTGCCAGCAGTCCCTTTAGCACAGATACGCAGTATTTT	TRBV14	TRBJ2-3	-	-
CASSSPVQTRISTDTQYF	TGTGCCAGCAGCTCCCCGGTTCAAACCCGTATAAGCACAGATACGCAGTATTTT	TRBV7-9	TRBJ2-3	-	few
CASSFWGEGTEAFF	TGTGCCAGCAGTTTTTGGGGGGAGGGCACTGAAGCTTTCTTT	TRBV28	TRBJ1-1	-	-
CASSELLAGGDEQFF	TGTGCCAGCAGTGAACTACTAGCGGGGGGCGATGAGCAGTTCTTC	TRBV6-1	TRBJ2-1	TRBD2	few
CASSLALEVSDEKLFF	TGTGCCAGCAGTTTAGCGCTTGAGGTCTCTGATGAAAAACTGTTTTTT	TRBV12-3/TRBV12-4	TRBJ1-4	-	-
CASSLGSPYEKLFF	TGTGCCAGCAGCTTAGGCAGCCCCTATGAAAAACTGTTTTTT	TRBV7-8	TRBJ1-4	-	many
CASSFVDRGNDYGYTF	TGTGCCAGCAGTTTCGTGGACAGGGGTAATGACTATGGCTACACCTTC	TRBV12-3/TRBV12-4	TRBJ1-2	TRBD1	few
CASSSYTNTEAFF	TGTGCCAGCAGTTCTTACACGAACACTGAAGCTTTCTTT	TRBV27	TRBJ1-1	-	-
CASSVWQGHSRETQYF	TGTGCCAGCAGCGTATGGCAGGGGCACTCGCGGGAGACCCAGTACTTC	TRBV9	TRBJ2-5	-	many
CASSHGAAGGPWTGELFF	TGCGCCAGCAGCCACGGTGCAGCGGGGGGTCCTTGGACCGGGGAGCTGTTTTTT	TRBV4-1	TRBJ2-2	TRBD2	-
CASSYSPGDTEAFF	TGTGCCAGCAGTTACTCACCCGGGGACACTGAAGCTTTCTTT	TRBV6-2/TRBV6-3	TRBJ1-1	-	many
CASYRDSSLSGNTIYF	TGTGCCAGCTATAGGGACAGTTCCCTCTCTGGAAACACCATATATTTT	TRBV2	TRBJ1-3	TRBD1	-
CATSRDPGNQPQHF	TGTGCCACCAGCAGAGATCCCGGGAATCAGCCCCAGCATTTT	TRBV15	TRBJ1-5	-	few
CASSLDQPETQYF	TGTGCCAGCAGCTTAGATCAACCAGAGACCCAGTACTTC	TRBV11-2	TRBJ2-5	-	-
CASIGTGRNEQFF	TGTGCCAGCATAGGGACAGGGAGGAATGAGCAGTTCTTC	TRBV6-5	TRBJ2-1	TRBD1	-
CASSSRDGSSGNTIYF	TGTGCCAGCAGTTCAAGGGACGGATCCTCTGGAAACACCATATATTTT	TRBV6-2/TRBV6-3	TRBJ1-3	-	few
CATSSTGTGHEQFF	TGTGCCACCAGCAGCACCGGGACAGGGCACGAGCAGTTCTTC	TRBV15	TRBJ2-1	TRBD1	-
CASSQDSGGSSYNEQFF	TGCGCCAGCAGCCAAGATAGTGGCGGGTCCTCCTACAATGAGCAGTTCTTC	TRBV4-1	TRBJ2-1	-	few
CASSLTGGQFANTGELFF	TGTGCCAGCAGCCTTACAGGGGGCCAGTTCGCGAACACCGGGGAGCTGTTTTTT	TRBV7-2	TRBJ2-2	TRBD1	many
CASTIGGDSPLHF	TGTGCCAGCACCATAGGTGGGGATTCACCCCTCCACTTT	TRBV6-6	TRBJ1-6	-	-
CASSLTGGGLSFVTEAFF	TGTGCCAGCAGCTTAACAGGGGGGGGTCTCTCCTTCGTGACTGAAGCTTTCTTT	TRBV7-2	TRBJ1-1	TRBD1	-
CASSPSPSGELFF	TGTGCCAGCAGTCCGTCACCTTCCGGGGAGCTGTTTTTT	TRBV12-3/TRBV12-4	TRBJ2-2	-	-
CASSLRVRRADTQYF	TGTGCCAGCAGTTTGAGGGTCCGAAGGGCAGATACGCAGTATTTT	TRBV28	TRBJ2-3	-	-
CASHSSYPTDSNQPQHF	TGTGCCAGCCATTCTTCCTACCCGACAGATAGCAATCAGCCCCAGCATTTT	TRBV6-5	TRBJ1-5	-	-
CASSESAGSGPQHF	TGTGCCAGCAGTGAATCGGCAGGGAGTGGGCCCCAGCATTTT	TRBV6-1	TRBJ1-5	-	-
CASSQERLPNTGELFF	TGCGCCAGCAGCCAAGAGAGGTTACCGAACACCGGGGAGCTGTTTTTT	TRBV4-1	TRBJ2-2	-	few
CASSVLSGNRPETQYF	TGTGCCAGCAGTGTCCTTTCCGGGAACCGCCCGGAGACCCAGTACTTC	TRBV27	TRBJ2-5	-	-
CASSQSDRGYQETQYF	TGTGCCAGCAGCCAATCGGACAGGGGGTACCAAGAGACCCAGTACTTC	TRBV14	TRBJ2-5	TRBD1	-
CASSQDDREYSNQPQHF	TGTGCCAGCAGCCAAGATGACAGGGAATATAGCAATCAGCCCCAGCATTTT	TRBV4-2	TRBJ1-5	TRBD1	few
CASSRSGGAGTGELFF	TGTGCCAGCAGCCGCAGCGGGGGGGCCGGCACCGGGGAGCTGTTTTTT	TRBV12-3/TRBV12-4	TRBJ2-2	TRBD2	many
CASSLSLRPSTDTQYF	TGTGCCAGCAGTTTATCCCTTAGGCCCTCCACAGATACGCAGTATTTT	TRBV27	TRBJ2-3	-	few
CASSQYRQGITDTQYF	TGTGCCAGCAGCCAATACCGACAGGGTATCACAGATACGCAGTATTTT	TRBV12-3/TRBV12-4	TRBJ2-3	TRBD1	-
CASSFWGIGGNTEAFF	TGCGCCAGCAGCTTCTGGGGTATTGGGGGGAACACTGAAGCTTTCTTT	TRBV5-1	TRBJ1-1	-	-
CASSWPGGPYNEQFF	TGTGCCAGCAGCTGGCCGGGGGGCCCCTACAATGAGCAGTTCTTC	TRBV5-6	TRBJ2-1	-	-
CASSQDRTLNTEAFF	TGCGCCAGCAGCCAAGACAGGACTTTGAACACTGAAGCTTTCTTT	TRBV4-1	TRBJ1-1	-	few
CASSPDRETQYF	TGTGCCAGCAGTCCTGATCGGGAGACCCAGTACTTC	TRBV12-3/TRBV12-4	TRBJ2-5	-	many
CASSFRGGNYNEQFF	TGTGCCAGCAGCTTCAGGGGGGGGAATTACAATGAGCAGTTCTTC	TRBV7-3	TRBJ2-1	-	-
CASSEFFSRANTEAFF	TGTGCCAGCAGTGAATTCTTCTCCAGGGCGAACACTGAAGCTTTCTTT	TRBV25-1	TRBJ1-1	-	-
CASSYSILEVPSSYNEQFF	TGTGCCAGCAGTTACTCGATACTGGAGGTGCCTAGCTCCTACAATGAGCAGTTCTTC	TRBV6-2/TRBV6-3	TRBJ2-1	-	-
CASSPGGATDTQYF	TGTGCCAGCAGCCCCGGCGGGGCCACAGATACGCAGTATTTT	TRBV7-9	TRBJ2-3	-	many
CASSLVDHVYGYTF	TGTGCCAGCAGCTTAGTGGACCATGTCTATGGCTACACCTTC	TRBV7-9	TRBJ1-2	-	-